Below, one T cell receptor (beta chain) is given with its context. Its antigen remains undetermined. Per-base quality was not reported, and no clone a single base away is much larger than it. This specimen belongs to a study of cytomegalovirus exposure and HLA in healthy donors (TCRdb year 2017). At the level of the whole study: According to a later analysis, the roughly 120 validation repertoires were produced on the same platform as the 700 or so repertoires of the first cohort. The aim of the study was to test whether cataloging public T cell receptors could identify signatures of past pathogen exposure. Besides the first cohort of roughly 660 subjects, a separate validation cohort made up of 120 different subjects was used. To predict cytomegalovirus infection status, the study combined high-throughput TCR immunosequencing, statistical association of individual TCRs with disease status, and machine learning. The investigation overall reported the following: Most TCR sequences were observed very rarely across donors, whereas some public TCRs were present in many individuals. Cytomegalovirus status was reported to be diagnosed by the classifier with high specificity and sensitivity in both the original and validation cohorts. In the study, around 150 TCR beta chains were listed as associated with cytomegalovirus. A later analysis lacked HLA typing for the validation cohort, so it scored co-occurrence in that cohort across all 110 or so repertoires. It was suggested by the authors that the approach could potentially be generalized to other disease states and immunological phenotypes. In vitro tests confirmed that a few of the cytomegalovirus-associated TCR beta chains recognize cytomegalovirus antigens. In a later analysis, TCRs clustered in the first cohort were found to also tend to co-occur in the roughly 130 validation repertoires, with 90% to 95% of cluster scores above 0.

The junction shows trimming of 4 bases on V and 3 bases on J, plus 11 bases between the germline ends. CDR1 SGDLS and CDR2 YYNGEE are derived from the germline V gene. The CDR3 has 14 amino acids, counting the end cysteine and phenylalanine. Only CDR3 DNA is held: 42 bases, read in frame from base 1. The donors belonged to the validation cohort of under 150 subjects, which was separate from the approximately 700-subject first cohort. The library relied on the immunoSEQ multiplex PCR assay. On the study's bioinformatics: A statistical classification framework was built for diagnosing cytomegalovirus status from the catalog of TCR beta chain sequences. TCRdb retrieved this table from immuneACCESS and kept in-frame rearrangements only. Not all clones are present; in checked studies, unresolved V genes account for under half, and no reason is known for the remainder. The V and J calls and clone size are taken from that table; D and trimming were inferred from the DNA. The sample table holds about 130,000 clones, of which 80% to 90% were seen once. Around 9% of the sample is taken by the ten largest.

The source is a woman between 18 and 29 years old in good health and CMV-seropositive. The chain is assembled from TRBV9 and TRBJ2-1, and the D gene may be TRBD2, 6 bases matching. The sample comprised PBMCs. For the CDR3, the sequence is CASSSGGDYNEQFF. At the DNA level, the sequence is TGTGCCAGCAGCTCGGGCGGGGACTACAATGAGCAGTTCTTC.